The T cell receptor beta chain under discussion was sequenced for a study of response to subunit inactivated influenza vaccine. Points from the study as a whole: The authors offered the suggestion that each seasonal influenza vaccination recruits few new T cells.

TCRdb independently ran MiXCR on the RT-PCR reads; one entry per CDR3 protein. Of fewer than 250,000 distinct CDR3 sequences in the sample, around 14% were seen once. The germline CDR1 and CDR2 sequences are SEHNR and FQNEAQ (reference sequence). The CDR3 is made up of 15 amino acids. Trimming removed 1 base from V and 6 bases from J; junction bases left unmatched: 6. This clonotype turned up a few times. Its specificity is unknown. This material consisted of CD8+ T cells sorted from PBMCs, taken 5 days after vaccination. This chain connects TRBV7-9 to TRBJ1-1, with 9 bases that match TRBD1. This sequence originates from a man between 50 and 59 years old who received an inactivated influenza vaccine. CDR3 residues: CASSLVGDRVSEAFF. The CDR3 DNA sequence: TGTGCCAGCAGCTTAGTCGGGGACAGGGTTTCTGAAGCTTTCTTT.